These 9 T cell receptor beta chains share one sample of origin, sequenced in a study of identical twins (dated by TCRdb to about 2016). The library was produced with 5' RACE. Sequencing used an Illumina HiSeq 2000. TCRdb ran its own pipeline on the public reads, namely fastp trimming at Q25 and MiXCR clone calling, and kept in-frame beta chains. All rows with the same CDR3 protein become a single entry with the most common DNA and genes. In this sample the table shows hundreds of thousands of distinct CDR3 sequences, approximately 13% of which occur a single time. The biggest ten clones account for around 1.6% of the sample. A further study also used this sample, focusing on yellow fever vaccine responses in identical twins.

The source material was PBMCs. These receptors were taken from a woman between 18 and 30 years old in good health.

At least ten counts were recorded for this clonotype. A junction end diverges from the germline sequence, so it may reflect a read error. This chain joins TRBV7-7 and TRBJ2-2; 8 positions match TRBD2. The CDR3 contains 15 residues. Germline V gene sequence: CDR1 SSHAT, CDR2 FNYEAQ (reference sequence). In nucleotides, the CDR3 is TGCGCCAGCAGCCTTGGGGTAGCGGGAACCGGGGAGCTGTTTTTT. Its translation: CASSLGVAGTGELFF.

This clonotype was seen more than once but under ten times. The V and J genes are TRBV12-3 or TRBV12-4 and TRBJ2-6, with 11 bases aligning to TRBD1. The CDR3 contains 18 residues. The ends lost 6 bases at V and 1 base at J; junction bases unmatched: 8. The CDR3 coding sequence is TGTGCCAGCAGCGGCTGGGACAGGGGGTTTTCTGGGGCCAACGTCCTGACTTTC. As protein: CASSGWDRGFSGANVLTF.

This clonotype was counted once. The V and J genes are TRBV5-5 and TRBJ2-7; perhaps TRBD1 as D (6 bases). Germline CDR1 and CDR2: SGHKS and YYEKEE (reference sequence). The CDR3 has 15 amino acids. The ends were cut back, 1 base at V and 0 bases at J, with 11 bases in the middle. This CDR3 reads CASSLWQGSSYEQYV. In DNA form, the CDR3 reads TGTGCCAGCAGCTTGTGGCAGGGGAGCTCCTACGAGCAGTACGTC.

This clonotype has more than one count but fewer than ten. This chain connects TRBV6-4 to TRBJ1-4, with D possibly matching TRBD1 (5 bases). CDR1 is MRHNA, CDR2 SNTAGT, per germline. With 7 bases removed from V and 6 bases from J, the gap between germline ends came to 15 bases. The CDR3 contains 14 residues. The chain's CDR3 is CASKEGRVYEKLFF. In DNA form, the CDR3 reads TGTGCCAGCAAGGAAGGCAGGGTCTATGAAAAACTGTTTTTT.

The chain links TRBV6-5 to TRBJ2-2, with a weak D call TRBD2 (7 bases). Trimming left V 4 bases short and J 6 bases short, with 15 bases between. Per the germline V gene, CDR1 is MNHEY and CDR2 is SVGAGI. CDR3 length: 15 amino acids. CDR3: CASSSKGGGPGELFF. The DNA for the CDR3 is TGTGCCAGCAGTTCCAAGGGGGGGGGCCCCGGGGAGCTGTTTTTT.

V and J are TRBV20-1 and TRBJ2-1; TRBD2 agrees at 8 bases. Germline CDR1 is DFQATT and CDR2 is SNEGSKA (reference sequence). The CDR3 length is 13 residues. J gave up 5 bases and V 3 bases, and 3 bases lay outside the gene matches. The CDR3 sequence: CSASGGAHNEQFF. CDR3 coding DNA: TGCAGTGCTAGCGGGGGGGCCCACAATGAGCAGTTCTTC.

This clonotype has a count of ten or more. The chain employs TRBV29-1 and TRBJ2-4; D possibly corresponds to TRBD1 (5 bases). Germline V gives CDR1 SQVTM, CDR2 ANQGSEA. V was shortened by 2 bases and J by 0 bases, with 14 bases between the two germline ends. This CDR3 contains 16 residues. CDR3 sequence (DNA): TGCAGCGTTGAATACCGGACACCACTAGCCAAAAACATTCAGTACTTC. It codes for CSVEYRTPLAKNIQYF.

The chain combines TRBV20-1 with TRBJ1-2; D not certain. The CDR3 has 11 residues. Germline V gives CDR1 DFQATT, CDR2 SNEGSKA (reference sequence). V was trimmed by 7 bases and J by 8 bases, leaving 14 bases between them. CDR3 in DNA: TGCAGTGTCCCTGTAGGATTAGGCTACACCTTC. Translation: CSVPVGLGYTF.

There are a few counts of this clonotype. V gene TRBV2 combines with J gene TRBJ2-1; 8 bases line up with TRBD2. Germline V gives CDR1 SNHLY, CDR2 FYNNEI. CDR3 size: 15 residues. Trimming at V came to 6 bases and at J to 9 bases, leaving 13 bases not matched to a gene. CDR3 protein: CASRLQGLAVGEQFF. Written as DNA, the CDR3 is TGTGCCAGCAGACTACAAGGACTAGCAGTGGGTGAGCAGTTCTTC. The variable domain in full, with the rest retrieved from reference TRBV2 and TRBJ2-1, is EPEVTQTPSHQVTQMGQEVILRCVPISNHLYFYWYRQILGQKVEFLVSFYNNEISEKSEIFDDQFSVERPDGSNFTLKIRSTKLEDSAMYFCASRLQGLAVGEQFFGPGTRLTVL.